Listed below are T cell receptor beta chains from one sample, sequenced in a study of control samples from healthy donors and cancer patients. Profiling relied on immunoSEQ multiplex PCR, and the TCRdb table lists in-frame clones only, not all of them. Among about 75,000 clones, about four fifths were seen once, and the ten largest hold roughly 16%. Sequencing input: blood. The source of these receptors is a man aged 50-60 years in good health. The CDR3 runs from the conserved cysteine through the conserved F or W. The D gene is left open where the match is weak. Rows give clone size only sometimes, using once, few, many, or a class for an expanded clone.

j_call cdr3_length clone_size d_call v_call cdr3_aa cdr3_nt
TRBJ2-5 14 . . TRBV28 CASSPLQVQETQYF TGTGCCAGCAGTCCACTACAGGTGCAAGAGACCCAGTACTTC
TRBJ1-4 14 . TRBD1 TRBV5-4 CASSRQGSNEKLFF TGTGCCAGCAGCCGACAGGGGTCTAATGAAAAACTGTTTTTT
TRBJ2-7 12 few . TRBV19 CASSEGSYEQYF TGTGCCAGTAGTGAGGGAAGCTACGAGCAGTACTTC
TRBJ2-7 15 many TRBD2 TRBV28 CASSWQGLGIYEQYF TGTGCCAGCAGTTGGCAAGGACTAGGAATATACGAGCAGTACTTC
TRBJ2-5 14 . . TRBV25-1 CASSEYPGEETQYF TGTGCCAGCAGTGAGTACCCGGGGGAAGAGACCCAGTACTTC
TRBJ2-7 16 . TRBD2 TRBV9 CASSAAGGPLSYEQYF TGTGCCAGCAGCGCAGCGGGAGGGCCATTATCCTACGAGCAGTACTTC
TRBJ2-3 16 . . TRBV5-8 CASTAFVGGVADTQYF TGTGCCAGCACCGCTTTCGTTGGGGGAGTAGCAGATACGCAGTATTTT
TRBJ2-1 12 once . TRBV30 CAWGDPPSQQFF TGTGCCTGGGGGGACCCCCCCTCCCAACAGTTCTTC
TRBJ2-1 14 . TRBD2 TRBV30 CASTSGRRGNEQFF TGTGCCTCAACTAGCGGGAGAAGGGGCAATGAGCAGTTCTTC
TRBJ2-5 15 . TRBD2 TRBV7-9 CASSLGLAGGETQYF TGTGCCAGCAGCCTGGGACTAGCGGGAGGCGAGACCCAGTACTTC
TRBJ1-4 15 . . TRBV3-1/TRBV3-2 CASRSSEGVNEKLFF TGTGCCAGCAGGTCCTCAGAGGGGGTGAACGAAAAACTGTTTTTT
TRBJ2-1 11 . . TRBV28 CASSSSQAEFF TGTGCCAGCAGTTCGTCCCAGGCTGAGTTCTTC
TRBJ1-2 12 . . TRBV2 CASSEGPRSYTF TGTGCCAGCAGTGAAGGCCCCCGCAGCTACACCTTC
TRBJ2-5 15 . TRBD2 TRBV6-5 CASSYATSGRETQYF TGTGCCAGCAGTTACGCTACTAGCGGGAGGGAGACCCAGTACTTC
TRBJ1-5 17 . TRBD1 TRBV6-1 CASSESPRRGLWQPQHF TGTGCCAGCAGTGAATCCCCGCGGAGGGGGCTATGGCAGCCCCAGCATTTT
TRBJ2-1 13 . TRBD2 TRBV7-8 CASRREGINEQFF TGTGCCAGCAGACGGGAGGGGATCAATGAGCAGTTCTTC
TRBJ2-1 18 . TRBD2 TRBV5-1 CASSLRLRGASVANEQFF TGCGCCAGCAGCTTACGATTGCGGGGGGCTAGCGTTGCCAATGAGCAGTTCTTC
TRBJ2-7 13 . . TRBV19 CASSLPDSYEQYF TGTGCCAGTAGTCTCCCCGACAGCTACGAGCAGTACTTC
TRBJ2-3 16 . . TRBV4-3 CASSQEGPLDTDTQYF TGCGCCAGCAGCCAAGAGGGACCCCTGGACACAGATACGCAGTATTTT
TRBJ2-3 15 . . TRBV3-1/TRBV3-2 CASSPLPLSTDTQYF TGTGCCAGCAGCCCTTTGCCCTTGAGCACAGATACGCAGTATTTT
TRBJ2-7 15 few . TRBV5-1 CASRVHAGSSYEQYF TGCGCCAGCCGGGTACATGCGGGAAGCTCCTACGAGCAGTACTTC
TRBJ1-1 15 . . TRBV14 CASSPYPGKNTEAFF TGTGCCAGCAGCCCATACCCCGGGAAGAACACTGAAGCTTTCTTT
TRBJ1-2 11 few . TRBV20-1 CSVGANYGYTF TGCAGTGTGGGCGCGAACTATGGCTACACCTTC
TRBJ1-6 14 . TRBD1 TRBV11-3 CASSSGQGASPLHF TGTGCCAGCAGCTCCGGACAGGGGGCCTCACCCCTCCACTTT
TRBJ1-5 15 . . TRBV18 CASSPRLESGQPQHF TGTGCCAGCTCACCCCGCTTAGAATCGGGTCAGCCCCAGCATTTT
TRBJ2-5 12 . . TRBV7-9 CASSADGETQYF TGTGCCAGCAGCGCGGATGGGGAGACCCAGTACTTC
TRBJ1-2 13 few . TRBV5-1 CASSLDGYYGYTF TGCGCCAGCAGCTTGGACGGTTACTATGGCTACACCTTC
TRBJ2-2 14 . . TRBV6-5 CASFIAANTGELFF TGTGCCAGTTTTATCGCGGCGAACACCGGGGAGCTGTTTTTT
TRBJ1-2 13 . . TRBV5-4 CASSFGGFYGYTF TGTGCCAGCAGCTTCGGCGGATTCTATGGCTACACCTTC
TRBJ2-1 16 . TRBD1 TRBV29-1 CSVEDAETGIGDEQFF TGCAGCGTTGAGGATGCCGAGACAGGGATTGGCGATGAGCAGTTCTTC
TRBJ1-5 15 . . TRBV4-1 CASSQAGSRDQPQHF TGCGCCAGCAGCCAGGCTGGCAGTCGCGATCAGCCCCAGCATTTT
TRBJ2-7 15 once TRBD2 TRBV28 CASSGLAGGYYEQYF TGTGCCAGCAGTGGGTTAGCGGGAGGCTACTACGAGCAGTACTTC
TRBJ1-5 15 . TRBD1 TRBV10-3 CAAPQTGISNQPQHF TGTGCCGCCCCTCAGACAGGGATAAGCAATCAGCCCCAGCATTTT
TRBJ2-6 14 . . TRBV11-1 CASRFASGANVLTF TGTGCCAGCAGGTTTGCGTCCGGGGCCAACGTCCTGACTTTC
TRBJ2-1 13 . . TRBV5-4 CASSLGLSNEQFF TGTGCCAGCAGCTTGGGTTTGAGCAATGAGCAGTTCTTC
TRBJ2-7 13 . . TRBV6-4 CASSVASETEQYF TGTGCCAGCAGTGTGGCTAGCGAAACCGAGCAGTACTTC
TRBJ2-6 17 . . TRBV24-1 CATSEPPGAPGANVLTF TGTGCCACCAGTGAACCGCCGGGGGCCCCTGGGGCCAACGTCCTGACTTTC
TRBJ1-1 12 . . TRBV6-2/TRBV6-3 CASSVPPTEAFF TGTGCCAGCAGTGTACCCCCCACTGAAGCTTTCTTT
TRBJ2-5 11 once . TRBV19 CASTGGKTQYF TGTGCCAGTACGGGCGGCAAGACCCAGTACTTC
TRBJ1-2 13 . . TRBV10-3 CAITETQNYGYTF TGTGCCATCACAGAGACCCAAAACTATGGCTACACCTTC
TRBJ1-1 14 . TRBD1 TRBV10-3 CAIRTDREDTEAFF TGTGCCATCAGAACCGACAGGGAGGACACTGAAGCTTTCTTT